The 19 T cell receptor beta chains in this list originate from one sample, sequenced in a study of regulatory T cells in long-lasting Graves disease. Building of the TCR beta libraries involved iRepertoire HTBI primers and Arm-PCR of CDR3 regions. MiXCR was run by TCRdb on the multiplex PCR reads, yielding one entry per CDR3 protein. The sample shows about 450,000 distinct CDR3 sequences, roughly 15% of them seen only once. Sample time point: newly diagnosed GD, antithyroid drugs for less than 3 months. PBMC-extracted RNA yielded the TCR library. The sample was also linked to a second study, of T cells in Graves' hyperthyroidism and ophthalmopathy.

The specimen comprised peripheral blood mononuclear cells (PBMCs), sampled at new diagnosis, from a patient treated with antithyroid drugs. The receptors were sampled from a woman between 45 and 60 years old with Graves disease.

This clonotype appeared a few times. This chain links TRBV30 with TRBJ2-7, with a weak D call TRBD2 (5 bases). Trimming took off 3 bases at V and 4 bases at J, with 13 bases between the two ends. The germline V gene encodes CDR1 GTSNPN and CDR2 SVGIG (reference sequence). The CDR3 is 13 amino acids. Here the CDR3 DNA reads TGTGCCTGGAGGTCACAGCGAGGGTACGAGCAGTACTTC. Translation gives CAWRSQRGYEQYF.

Worth noting for this clonotype: A read error may explain this, as a much larger clone is one base away. The chain uses TRBV20-1 and TRBJ2-7, with 8 nucleotides matching TRBD2. The germline V gene encodes CDR1 DFQATT and CDR2 SNEGSKA (reference sequence). The CDR3 sequence is 15 residues long. This CDR3 reads CSARVIAGPSCEQYF. In nucleotides, the CDR3 is TGCAGTGCTAGAGTTATAGCGGGACCATCCTGCGAGCAGTACTTC.

This clonotype was counted many times. The chain has TRBV28 and TRBJ2-5; no clear D. The V end lost 5 bases, the J end lost 3 bases, and 13 bases lay between the germline ends. Germline V lookup: CDR1 MDHEN, CDR2 SYDVKM. The CDR3 has 14 amino acids. The CDR3 coding sequence is TGTGCCAGCAGTCCAGGACCGACGAAAGAGACCCAGTACTTC. This translates into CASSPGPTKETQYF.

This clonotype was detected many times. The chain uses TRBV7-9 and TRBJ1-1, with 7 bases aligning to TRBD1. This CDR3 region has 15 residues. Per germline, CDR1 SEHNR and CDR2 FQNEAQ (reference sequence). The V and J ends lost 1 base and 4 bases, in that order; junction bases with no gene match: 6. CDR3 sequence: CASSLEVGTATEAFF. The CDR3 DNA sequence: TGTGCCAGCAGCTTAGAGGTAGGGACAGCCACTGAAGCTTTCTTT.

This clonotype was seen a few times. V gene TRBV10-3 combines with J gene TRBJ1-5, with 7 positions matching TRBD1. The CDR3 covers 14 residues. Per germline, CDR1 ENHRY and CDR2 SYGVKD. The ends lost 3 bases at V and 5 bases at J; junction bases unmatched: 4. This chain's CDR3 is CAISDGQGDQPQHF. As DNA, the CDR3 is TGTGCCATCAGTGATGGGCAGGGGGATCAGCCCCAGCATTTT.

The chain has TRBV20-1 and TRBJ1-2; the match to TRBD1 covers 7 bases. Germline V gene lookup returns CDR1 DFQATT and CDR2 SNEGSKA (reference sequence). V dropped 5 bases and J dropped 1; count of bases not matched to a gene: 7. This CDR3 has 14 amino acids. DNA for the CDR3: TGCAGTGCTCACGGACAGGTGCTTAACTATGGCTACACCTTC. Protein product: CSAHGQVLNYGYTF.

This clonotype was detected ten times or more. The chain combines TRBV11-3 with TRBJ2-1; no firm D call. This CDR3 is built from 15 residues. Germline V gene lookup returns CDR1 SGHNT and CDR2 YENEEA. Trimming took 1 base from V and 0 from J, leaving 7 bases between them. The CDR3 reads CASSLGHGSYNEQFF. The CDR3 DNA is TGTGCCAGCAGCTTAGGACACGGCTCCTACAATGAGCAGTTCTTC.

This clonotype has a handful of counts. The chain couples TRBV5-1 to TRBJ2-3; perhaps TRBD2 as D (5 bases). The CDR3 has 15 amino acids. Germline V gene lookup returns CDR1 SGHRS and CDR2 YFSETQ. V was trimmed by 0 bases and J by 3 bases, leaving 11 bases between them. The CDR3 nucleotides read TGCGCCAGCAGCTTGGGAACGGGATGGACAGATACGCAGTATTTT. Translating gives CASSLGTGWTDTQYF.

This chain links TRBV2 with TRBJ2-3; D uncertain. Germline CDR1 reads SNHLY; CDR2 reads FYNNEI. Trimming cost V 7 bases and J 2 bases, with 16 bases left between them. The CDR3 totals 15 residues. The CDR3 protein is CASTVYDLPTDTQYF. The CDR3, as DNA: TGTGCCAGCACCGTCTATGATTTGCCCACAGATACGCAGTATTTT.

This clonotype was seen only a few times. The chain recombines TRBV18 with TRBJ2-3, with 8 bases aligning to TRBD1. V gave up 6 bases and J gave up 5 bases; unmatched junction bases: 16. This CDR3 is 17 amino acids long. CDR1 and CDR2 from the germline V gene are KGHSH and LQKENI. This CDR3 is CASSLTRDRSFRDTQYF. The CDR3 bases are TGTGCCAGCTCGCTTACCCGGGACAGGAGTTTTAGAGATACGCAGTATTTT.

This clonotype was counted at least ten times. The chain has TRBV28 and TRBJ2-1; 10 nucleotides match TRBD1. Losses at the gene ends were 3 bases for V and 6 bases for J; bases not matched to a gene: 2. This CDR3 region has 14 residues. Looked up from germline, CDR1 is MDHEN and CDR2 is SYDVKM. The DNA for the CDR3 is TGTGCCAGCAGTTTCCGGGACAGGGGCAATGAGCAGTTCTTC. Protein product: CASSFRDRGNEQFF.

This clonotype was counted ten times or more. V and J are TRBV30 and TRBJ2-5; D remains ambiguous. CDR1 and CDR2 from the germline V gene are GTSNPN and SVGIG (reference sequence). The V end lost 3 bases, the J end lost 7 bases, and 12 bases lay between the germline ends. The CDR3 covers 12 residues. The DNA for the CDR3 is TGTGCCTGGAGCCCAGGCCCCAGGACCCAGTACTTC. Protein sequence: CAWSPGPRTQYF.

The chain couples TRBV29-1 to TRBJ2-1, with 10 positions matching TRBD2. CDR1 SQVTM and CDR2 ANQGSEA come from the germline V gene. The CDR3 consists of 16 residues. Trimming took 4 bases from V and 3 from J; bases not matched to a gene: 9. DNA of the CDR3: TGCAGCGTTGTTCCAGCGGGAGGGCCTGGCTACAATGAGCAGTTCTTC. It is translated as CSVVPAGGPGYNEQFF.

Many counts were recorded for this clonotype. The chain is built from TRBV7-2 and TRBJ1-3; no definite D call. The CDR3 loop spans 14 amino acids. CDR1 and CDR2 from the germline V gene are SGHTA and FQGNSA. The V and J ends lost 3 bases and 2 bases respectively, with 8 bases between them. The CDR3 loop is CASSLVPTGNTIYF. In DNA form, the CDR3 reads TGTGCCAGCAGCTTGGTCCCCACTGGAAACACCATATATTTT.

The chain couples TRBV6-4 to TRBJ2-2; 8 bases are shared with TRBD1. Germline V lookup: CDR1 MRHNA, CDR2 SNTAGT. CDR3 length: 20 residues. V lost 6 bases and J lost 3; bases outside the gene matches: 21. CDR3 sequence: CASSPLLQGAGGHYTGELFF. The CDR3 nucleotides are TGTGCCAGCAGCCCCCTACTTCAGGGGGCAGGAGGCCATTACACCGGGGAGCTGTTTTTT.

V is TRBV20-1 and J is TRBJ2-1; either TRBD1 or TRBD2 may fit D (5 bases each). Per the germline V gene, CDR1 is DFQATT and CDR2 is SNEGSKA (reference sequence). Deletions cut 0 bases from V and 0 bases from J, with 15 bases between. This CDR3 is 17 amino acids long. The CDR3 region is CSARDFFGANSYNEQFF. DNA for the CDR3: TGCAGTGCTAGAGATTTCTTCGGGGCGAACTCCTACAATGAGCAGTTCTTC.

This clonotype has just a few counts. The chain couples TRBV4-1 to TRBJ2-5; no reliable D call. The V gene's germline CDR1 is MGHRA and CDR2 YSYEKL. The ends were cut back, 1 base at V and 6 bases at J, with 18 bases in the middle. This CDR3 is built from 16 residues. The CDR3 loop is CASSQVDGPGVQTQYF. Here the CDR3 DNA reads TGCGCCAGCAGCCAAGTCGACGGCCCGGGCGTGCAGACCCAGTACTTC.

This clonotype showed up many times. The chain uses TRBV20-1 and TRBJ1-2; 7 bases align to TRBD1. The trim removed 0 bases at V and 2 bases at J, leaving 6 bases unmatched. CDR3 size: 15 residues. Germline V lookup: CDR1 DFQATT, CDR2 SNEGSKA (reference sequence). This CDR3 is CSARDQGGVNYGYTF. The CDR3 DNA sequence: TGCAGTGCTAGAGATCAGGGGGGGGTGAACTATGGCTACACCTTC.

This clonotype occurred many times. The gene calls are TRBV2 and TRBJ2-7, with D uncertain. V lost 8 bases and J lost 4, with 12 bases in between. Germline CDR1 reads SNHLY; CDR2 reads FYNNEI. CDR3 size: 12 residues. In DNA form, the CDR3 reads TGTGCCAGCGGCCGTCGGCGTTACGAGCAGTACTTC. This codes for CASGRRRYEQYF.